Shown below are 24 T cell receptor beta chains from a single sample sequenced in a study of blood T cell repertoires in COVID-19. The table came from immunoSEQ multiplex PCR; TCRdb's copy has only in-frame clones and leaves some out. The sample shows roughly 340,000 clones, roughly 90% of them seen only once. Sequenced: peripheral blood. The source is a woman in her 30s with COVID-19, enrolled during active disease.

This rearrangement joins TRBV7-9 to TRBJ1-2, with D maybe TRBD1 (5 bases). Per the germline V gene, CDR1 is SEHNR and CDR2 is FQNEAQ (reference sequence). V was shortened by 1 base and J by 5 bases, with 11 bases between the two germline ends. The CDR3 has 14 residues. CDR3 sequence: CASSLGTTEYGYTF. The CDR3 DNA reads as TGTGCCAGCAGCTTAGGGACAACCGAGTATGGCTACACCTTC.

This clone was picked up a small number of times. This rearrangement joins TRBV19 to TRBJ1-6; TRBD1 might be the D (5 bases). This CDR3 spans 15 amino acids. Germline-derived CDR1 and CDR2 are LNHDA and SQIVND (reference sequence). Trimming removed 3 bases from V and 9 bases from J, with 15 bases in between. The CDR3 sequence: CASSMRPPGGSPLHF. Written as DNA, the CDR3 is TGTGCCAGTAGTATGCGGCCGCCGGGGGGTTCACCCCTCCACTTT.

This clone has just one count. The CDR3: CASSLDRYTYEQYF. The CDR3 DNA follows: TGTGCCAGCAGCCTGGACAGGTACACCTACGAGCAGTACTTC. The chain employs TRBV2 and TRBJ2-7; 7 bases align to TRBD1. V shed 6 bases, J shed 2 bases, and the junction held 7 bases outside the gene matches. The CDR3 runs 14 residues. Per the germline V gene, CDR1 is SNHLY and CDR2 is FYNNEI.

The V call is TRBV28, the J call TRBJ2-1, with D maybe TRBD2 (5 bases). The CDR3 contains 18 residues. The ends were cut back, 5 bases at V and 5 bases at J, with 25 bases in the middle. Germline lookup yields CDR1 MDHEN and CDR2 SYDVKM. CDR3 loop: CASSLPVVRTWSHNEQFF. The CDR3 bases are TGTGCCAGCAGTCTCCCCGTCGTTCGGACTTGGTCCCACAATGAGCAGTTCTTC.

V and J are TRBV28 and TRBJ2-5, with a possible D match to TRBD2 (6 bases). The ends were cut back, 0 bases at V and 5 bases at J, with 7 bases in the middle. This CDR3 is built from 13 residues. Germline CDR1 is MDHEN and CDR2 is SYDVKM. The CDR3 here is CASSLWGRETQYF. In DNA, the CDR3 is TGTGCCAGCAGTTTATGGGGGAGGGAGACCCAGTACTTC.

The genes are TRBV28 and TRBJ2-1; D uncertain. The germline V gene encodes CDR1 MDHEN and CDR2 SYDVKM. V lost 2 bases and J 4 bases, leaving 6 bases between the germline ends. The CDR3 loop spans 13 amino acids. The chain's CDR3 is CASSLDGYNEQFF. CDR3 sequence (DNA): TGTGCCAGCAGTTTAGACGGGTACAATGAGCAGTTCTTC.

The V and J genes are TRBV6-5 and TRBJ1-2; a weak D match, TRBD1 (6 bases). The V gene's germline CDR1 is MNHEY and CDR2 SVGAGI. CDR3 length equals 15 residues. V lost 3 bases and J 6 bases, leaving 17 bases between the germline ends. CDR3 in amino acids: CASSYGAGAGHGYTF. In DNA form, the CDR3 reads TGTGCCAGCAGTTATGGGGCAGGGGCGGGTCATGGCTACACCTTC.

J is TRBJ1-1 and V is TRBV24-1; 9 bases line up with TRBD1. Germline V gene lookup returns CDR1 KGHDR and CDR2 SFDVKD. V dropped 4 bases and J dropped 3; count of bases not matched to a gene: 11. CDR3 length: 17 residues. Here the CDR3 DNA reads TGTGCCACCAGTGACAAGGGGAACAGGGGGCTTGACACTGAAGCTTTCTTT. It specifies CATSDKGNRGLDTEAFF.

A remark on this clone: Distinct nucleotide sequences in the sample also encode this CDR3. The CDR3 DNA follows: TGTGCCAGCAGCCAAGACCCAGGGAACAATCAGCCCCAGCATTTT. Encoded protein: CASSQDPGNNQPQHF. V gene TRBV3-1 (or the pseudogene TRBV3-2) combines with J gene TRBJ1-5, with a weak D call TRBD1 (5 bases). V was clipped by 0 bases and J by 3 bases, with 9 bases between them. The CDR3 is 15 residues long. Germline V gene sequence: CDR1 LGHDT, CDR2 YNNKEL (reference sequence).

The chain has TRBV30 and TRBJ2-3; D unresolved. CDR1 and CDR2 from the germline V gene are GTSNPN and SVGIG (reference sequence). V was shortened by 5 bases and J by 5 bases, with 17 bases between the two germline ends. The CDR3 runs to 14 residues. The CDR3 loop reads CAWARRELEDTQYF. In nucleotides, the CDR3 is TGTGCCTGGGCCCGGAGAGAGTTGGAAGATACGCAGTATTTT. The variable domain in full, with the rest retrieved from reference TRBV30 and TRBJ2-3, is SQTIHQWPATLVQPVGSPLSLECTVEGTSNPNLYWYRQAAGRGLQLLFYSVGIGQISSEVPQNLSASRPQDRQFILSSKKLLLSDSGFYLCAWARRELEDTQYFGPGTRLTVL.

The V call is TRBV5-4, the J call TRBJ2-3; 7 bases match TRBD2. From germline, CDR1 is SGHNT and CDR2 YYREEE (reference sequence). This CDR3 spans 17 amino acids. V lost 0 bases and J lost 0; bases outside the gene matches: 7. The CDR3 spells CASSLALADTSTDTQYF. The CDR3 DNA follows: TGTGCCAGCAGCTTGGCGCTAGCGGATACTAGCACAGATACGCAGTATTTT.

The chain employs TRBV7-9 and TRBJ2-7; a possible D gene is TRBD2 (7 bases). Germline loops: CDR1 SEHNR, CDR2 FQNEAQ (reference sequence). Deletions cut 5 bases from V and 7 bases from J, with 15 bases between. This CDR3 has 13 amino acids. Here the CDR3 reads CASSQGGASEQYF. CDR3 sequence (DNA): TGTGCCAGCAGCCAAGGGGGGGCTTCGGAGCAGTACTTC.

The chain employs TRBV28 and TRBJ2-1; 7 positions match TRBD2. The V segment lost 11 bases and the J segment 7 bases; nucleotides outside the gene matches: 17. The CDR3 has 15 residues. The V gene's germline CDR1 is MDHEN and CDR2 SYDVKM. The CDR3: CAHSLGGRATNEQFF. The DNA of the CDR3 is TGTGCCCACTCCTTGGGGGGGAGGGCCACGAATGAGCAGTTCTTC.

The chain couples TRBV19 to TRBJ2-6, with D possibly TRBD1 on 5 matching bases. The germline V gene encodes CDR1 LNHDA and CDR2 SQIVND (reference sequence). Trimming took 5 bases from V and 2 from J, leaving 10 bases between them. The CDR3 consists of 15 residues. The CDR3: CASSLRAAGANVLTF. In nucleotides, the CDR3 is TGTGCCAGTAGTCTCAGGGCGGCTGGGGCCAACGTCCTGACTTTC.

The rearrangement joins TRBV18 to TRBJ2-7; the match to TRBD1 covers 7 bases. This CDR3 has 17 residues. Germline V CDR1 and CDR2: KGHSH, LQKENI. Trimming took 1 base from V and 0 from J; bases not matched to a gene: 9. In DNA, the CDR3 is TGTGCCAGCTCACCACTATCGGGACAGAGAAGCTCCTACGAGCAGTACTTC. Protein product: CASSPLSGQRSSYEQYF.

J is TRBJ2-5 and V is TRBV19; 7 positions agree with TRBD1. CDR3 length: 13 residues. Germline CDR1 is LNHDA and CDR2 is SQIVND (reference sequence). V lost 8 bases to trimming and J lost 5 bases; unmatched junction nucleotides: 8. CDR3 in DNA: TGTGCCAGTGGGGACAGCTTCTTCGAGACCCAGTACTTC. Its translation: CASGDSFFETQYF.

CDR3 in amino acids: CSVGATRSTDTQYF. In DNA, the CDR3 is TGCAGCGTTGGGGCTACAAGAAGCACAGATACGCAGTATTTT. The rearrangement links TRBV29-1 to TRBJ2-3; D not resolved. The CDR3 length is 14 residues. Germline CDR1 reads SQVTM; CDR2 reads ANQGSEA. The germline V and J ends were trimmed by 4 bases and 0 bases, with 11 bases remaining between them.

The V call is TRBV7-9, the J call TRBJ2-1, with TRBD2 matching over 7 bases. V was clipped by 5 bases and J by 11 bases; unmatched bases: 12. The CDR3 totals 14 residues. Germline V gene lookup returns CDR1 SEHNR and CDR2 FQNEAQ (reference sequence). As DNA, the CDR3 is TGTGCCAGCAGCATAGGGAGGGACGGGACGAAGCAGTTCTTC. Translating gives CASSIGRDGTKQFF.

The V call is TRBV13, the J call TRBJ2-1, with 10 bases aligning to TRBD2. V lost 3 bases, J lost 7 bases, and 18 bases stayed unmatched. Germline V gene data show CDR1 as PRHDT and CDR2 as FYEKMQ (reference sequence). This CDR3 comprises 19 residues. Here the CDR3 reads CASSFLGLAGVEVENEQFF. The CDR3 nucleotides are TGTGCCAGCAGCTTTCTGGGGCTAGCGGGAGTCGAGGTTGAGAATGAGCAGTTCTTC.

This chain uses TRBV6-2 or TRBV6-3 with TRBJ2-7; TRBD2 aligns across 12 bases. V shed 6 bases and J 4 bases; nucleotides not matched to a gene: 7. This CDR3 comprises 15 residues. Germline V gene sequence: CDR1 MNHEY, CDR2 SVGEGT. Here the CDR3 DNA reads TGTGCCAGCAGGCCTAGCGGGAGGGCCTTGTACGAGCAGTACGTC. This sequence encodes CASRPSGRALYEQYV.

This rearrangement joins TRBV10-2 to TRBJ2-7; D is perhaps TRBD2 (6 bases). Trimming removed 6 bases from V and 7 bases from J, with 22 bases in between. Germline CDR1 is WSHSY and CDR2 is SAAADI. The CDR3 runs to 15 residues. This CDR3 reads CASSHILRGGPEQYV. DNA of the CDR3: TGCGCCAGCAGCCACATATTACGTGGAGGGCCAGAGCAGTACGTC.

This chain joins TRBV4-3 and TRBJ2-3; D is perhaps TRBD2 (6 bases). The CDR3 spans 15 residues. The V end lost 0 bases, the J end lost 5 bases, and 12 bases lay between the germline ends. Germline V gene data show CDR1 as LGHNA and CDR2 as YSLEER. CDR3 loop: CASSQDGGEEDTQYF. The CDR3 DNA reads as TGCGCCAGCAGCCAAGATGGAGGGGAGGAAGATACGCAGTATTTT.

This clone occurred once. CDR3 sequence: CASSFSRESSGNTIYF. For the CDR3, the DNA is TGTGCCAGCAGTTTCTCACGGGAGAGCTCTGGAAACACCATATATTTT. The chain joins TRBV28 to TRBJ1-3; no clear D. The CDR3 is 16 amino acids. V was cut by 3 bases and J by 0 bases, with 12 bases left in between. CDR1 is MDHEN, CDR2 SYDVKM, per germline.

The chain carries TRBV19 and TRBJ2-5; possibly TRBD2 for D (6 bases). Trimming cost V 5 bases and J 12 bases, with 16 bases left between them. The CDR3 runs 12 residues. Germline V CDR1 and CDR2: LNHDA, SQIVND (reference sequence). The CDR3 sequence: CASSAWDSRKYF. The CDR3 DNA reads TGTGCCAGTAGTGCGTGGGACTCCAGAAAGTACTTC.